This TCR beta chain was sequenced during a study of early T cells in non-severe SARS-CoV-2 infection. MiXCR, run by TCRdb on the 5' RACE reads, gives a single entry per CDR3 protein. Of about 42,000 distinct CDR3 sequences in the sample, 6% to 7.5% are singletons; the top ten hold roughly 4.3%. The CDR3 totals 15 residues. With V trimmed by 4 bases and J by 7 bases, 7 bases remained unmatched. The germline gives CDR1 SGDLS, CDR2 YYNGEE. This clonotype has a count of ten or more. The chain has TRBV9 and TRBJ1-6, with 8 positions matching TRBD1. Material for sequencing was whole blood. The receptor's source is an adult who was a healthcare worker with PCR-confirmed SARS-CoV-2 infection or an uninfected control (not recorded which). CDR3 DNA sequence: TGTGCCAGCAGCTCTCGGGACAGGCTGAATTCACCCCTCCACTTT. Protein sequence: CASSSRDRLNSPLHF.